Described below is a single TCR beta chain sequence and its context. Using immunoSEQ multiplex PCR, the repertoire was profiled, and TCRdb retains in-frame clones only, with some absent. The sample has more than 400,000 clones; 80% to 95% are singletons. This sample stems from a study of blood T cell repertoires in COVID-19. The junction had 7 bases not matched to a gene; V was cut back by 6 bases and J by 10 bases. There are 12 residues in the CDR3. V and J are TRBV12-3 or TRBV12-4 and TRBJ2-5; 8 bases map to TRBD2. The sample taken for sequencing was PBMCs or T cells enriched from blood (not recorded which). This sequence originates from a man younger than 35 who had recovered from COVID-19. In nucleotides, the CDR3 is TGTGCCAGCAGCATACTAGCGGACCTCCAGTACTTC. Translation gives CASSILADLQYF.